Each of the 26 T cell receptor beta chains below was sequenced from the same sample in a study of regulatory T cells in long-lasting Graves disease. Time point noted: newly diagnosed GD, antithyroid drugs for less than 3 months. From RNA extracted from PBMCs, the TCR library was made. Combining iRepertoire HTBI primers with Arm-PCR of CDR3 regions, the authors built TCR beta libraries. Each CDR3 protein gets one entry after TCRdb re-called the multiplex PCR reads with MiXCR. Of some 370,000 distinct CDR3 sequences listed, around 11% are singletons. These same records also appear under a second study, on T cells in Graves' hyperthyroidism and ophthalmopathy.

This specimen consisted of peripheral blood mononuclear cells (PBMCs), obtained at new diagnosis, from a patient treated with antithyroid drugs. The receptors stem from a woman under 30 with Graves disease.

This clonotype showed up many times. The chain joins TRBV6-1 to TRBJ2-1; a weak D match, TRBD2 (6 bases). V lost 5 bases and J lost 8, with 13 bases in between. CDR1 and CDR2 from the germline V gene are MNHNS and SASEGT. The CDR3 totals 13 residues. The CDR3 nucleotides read TGTGCCAGCAGTCGGACTCGGGAGTATGAGCAGTTCTTC. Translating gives CASSRTREYEQFF.

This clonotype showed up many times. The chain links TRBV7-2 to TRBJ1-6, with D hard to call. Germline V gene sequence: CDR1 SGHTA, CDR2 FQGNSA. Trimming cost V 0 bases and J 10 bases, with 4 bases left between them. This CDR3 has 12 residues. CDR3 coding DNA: TGTGCCAGCAGCTTAGCGCGGTCACCCCTCCACTTT. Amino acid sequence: CASSLARSPLHF. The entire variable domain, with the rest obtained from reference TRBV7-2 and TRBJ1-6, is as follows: GAGVSQSPSNKVTEKGKDVELRCDPISGHTALYWYRQSLGQGLEFLIYFQGNSAPDKSGLPSDRFSAERTGGSVSTLTIQRTQQEDSAVYLCASSLARSPLHFGNGTRLTVT.

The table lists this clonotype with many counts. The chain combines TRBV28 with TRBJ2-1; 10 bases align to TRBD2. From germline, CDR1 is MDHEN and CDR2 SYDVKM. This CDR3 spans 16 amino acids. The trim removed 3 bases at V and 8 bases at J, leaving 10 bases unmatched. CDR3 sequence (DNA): TGTGCCAGCAGTTTTAGAAGCGGGAGGGCCGAGGATGAGCAGTTCTTC. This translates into CASSFRSGRAEDEQFF.

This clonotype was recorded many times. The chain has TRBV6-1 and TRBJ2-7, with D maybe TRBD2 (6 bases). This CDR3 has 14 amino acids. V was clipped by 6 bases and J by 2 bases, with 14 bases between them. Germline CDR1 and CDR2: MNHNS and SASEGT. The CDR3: CASRIRDSTYEQYF. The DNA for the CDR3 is TGTGCCAGCAGGATCCGGGACTCAACCTACGAGCAGTACTTC.

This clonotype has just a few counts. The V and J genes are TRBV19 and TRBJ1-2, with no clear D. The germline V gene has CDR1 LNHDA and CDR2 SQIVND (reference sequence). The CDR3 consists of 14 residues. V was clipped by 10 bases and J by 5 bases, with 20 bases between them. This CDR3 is CATYTQTRRYGYTF. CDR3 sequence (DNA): TGTGCCACATATACCCAGACCAGACGATATGGCTACACCTTC.

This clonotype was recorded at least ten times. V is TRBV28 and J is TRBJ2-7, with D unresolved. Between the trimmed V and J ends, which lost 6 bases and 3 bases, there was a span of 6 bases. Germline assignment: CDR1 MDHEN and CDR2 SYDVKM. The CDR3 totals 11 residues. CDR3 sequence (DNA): TGTGCCAGCAGCTTAGGCTACGAGCAGTACGTC. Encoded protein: CASSLGYEQYV.

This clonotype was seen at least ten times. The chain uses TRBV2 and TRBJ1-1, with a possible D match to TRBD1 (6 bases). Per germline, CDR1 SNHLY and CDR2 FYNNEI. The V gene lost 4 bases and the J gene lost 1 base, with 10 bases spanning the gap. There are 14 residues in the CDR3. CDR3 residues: CASSGRDTNTEAFF. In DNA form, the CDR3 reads TGTGCCAGCAGTGGAAGGGACACGAACACTGAAGCTTTCTTT.

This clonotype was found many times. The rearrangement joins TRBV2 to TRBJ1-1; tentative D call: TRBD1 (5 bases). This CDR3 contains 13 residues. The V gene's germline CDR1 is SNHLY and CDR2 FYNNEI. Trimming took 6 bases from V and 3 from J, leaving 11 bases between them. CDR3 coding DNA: TGTGCCAGCAGGGGGCCTATTGACACTGAAGCTTTCTTT. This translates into CASRGPIDTEAFF.

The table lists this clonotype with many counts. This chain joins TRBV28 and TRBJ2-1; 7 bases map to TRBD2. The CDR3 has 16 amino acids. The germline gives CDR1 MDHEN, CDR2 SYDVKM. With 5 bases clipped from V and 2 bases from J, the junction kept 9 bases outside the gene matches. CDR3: CASSPAPRETYNEQFF. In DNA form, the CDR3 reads TGTGCCAGCAGTCCCGCCCCGCGGGAGACCTACAATGAGCAGTTCTTC. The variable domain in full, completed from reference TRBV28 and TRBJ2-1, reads DVKVTQSSRYLVKRTGEKVFLECVQDMDHENMFWYRQDPGLGLRLIYFSYDVKMKEKGDIPEGYSVSREKKERFSLILESASTNQTSMYLCASSPAPRETYNEQFFGPGTRLTVL.

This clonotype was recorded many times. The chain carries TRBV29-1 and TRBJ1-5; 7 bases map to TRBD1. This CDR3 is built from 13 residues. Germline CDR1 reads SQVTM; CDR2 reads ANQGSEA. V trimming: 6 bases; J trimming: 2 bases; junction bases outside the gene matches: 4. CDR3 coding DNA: TGCAGCGTGAGAGACAGGGGCAATCAGCCCCAGCATTTT. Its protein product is CSVRDRGNQPQHF.

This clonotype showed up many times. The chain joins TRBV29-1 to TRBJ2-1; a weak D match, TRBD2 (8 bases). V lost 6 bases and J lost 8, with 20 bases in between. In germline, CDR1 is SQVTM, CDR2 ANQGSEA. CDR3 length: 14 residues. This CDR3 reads CSVIRGTSWYEQFF. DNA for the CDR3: TGCAGCGTCATCAGGGGGACTAGTTGGTATGAGCAGTTCTTC.

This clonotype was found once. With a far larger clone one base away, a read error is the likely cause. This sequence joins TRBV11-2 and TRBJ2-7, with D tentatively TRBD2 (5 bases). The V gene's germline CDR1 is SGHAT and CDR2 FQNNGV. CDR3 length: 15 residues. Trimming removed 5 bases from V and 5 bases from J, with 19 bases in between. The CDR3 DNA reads TGTGCCAGCAGCCCCGGGGATGGAGCAAGCCACGAGCAGTACTTC. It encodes CASSPGDGASHEQYF. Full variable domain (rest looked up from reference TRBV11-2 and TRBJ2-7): EAGVAQSPRYKIIEKRQSVAFWCNPISGHATLYWYQQILGQGPKLLIQFQNNGVVDDSQLPKDRFSAERLKGVDSTLKIQPAKLEDSAVYLCASSPGDGASHEQYFGPGTRLTVT.

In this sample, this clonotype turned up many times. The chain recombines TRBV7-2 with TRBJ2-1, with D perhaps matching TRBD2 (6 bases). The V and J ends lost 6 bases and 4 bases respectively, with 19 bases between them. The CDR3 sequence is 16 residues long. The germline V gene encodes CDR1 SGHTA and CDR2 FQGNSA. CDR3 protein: CASRGVGGVRYNEQFF. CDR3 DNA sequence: TGTGCCAGCAGGGGAGTGGGGGGAGTCAGGTACAATGAGCAGTTCTTC.

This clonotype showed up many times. The CDR3 DNA follows: TGTGCCACCAGTGATCCCACCGGTGACCGGGCCGATGAGCAGTTCTTC. Protein sequence: CATSDPTGDRADEQFF. This sequence joins TRBV24-1 and TRBJ2-1; D not resolved. The germline CDR1 and CDR2 sequences are KGHDR and SFDVKD. The V end was cut by 3 bases, the J end by 8 bases, with 19 bases between. The CDR3 spans 16 residues.

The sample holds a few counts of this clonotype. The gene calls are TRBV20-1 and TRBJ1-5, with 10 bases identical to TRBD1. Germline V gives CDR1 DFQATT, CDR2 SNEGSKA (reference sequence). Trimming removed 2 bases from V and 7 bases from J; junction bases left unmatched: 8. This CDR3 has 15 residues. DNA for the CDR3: TGCAGTGCTAGACTAAGACAGGGGGCGGGACAGCCCCAGCATTTT. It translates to CSARLRQGAGQPQHF.

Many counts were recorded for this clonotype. The CDR3 protein is CASSQDWATSGNTIYF. CDR3 DNA: TGTGCCAGCAGCCAAGATTGGGCCACCTCTGGAAACACCATATATTTT. The genes are TRBV3-1 and TRBJ1-3; D is ambiguous. CDR1 and CDR2 (germline): LGHDT, YNNKEL (reference sequence). CDR3 length equals 16 residues. The germline V and J ends were trimmed by 0 bases and 0 bases, with 9 bases remaining between them.

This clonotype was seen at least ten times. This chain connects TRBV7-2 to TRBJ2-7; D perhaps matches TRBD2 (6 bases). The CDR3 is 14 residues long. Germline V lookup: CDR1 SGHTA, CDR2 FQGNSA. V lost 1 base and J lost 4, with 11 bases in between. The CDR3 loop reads CASSLGSGQYEQYF. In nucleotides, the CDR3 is TGTGCCAGCAGCTTAGGTAGCGGCCAATACGAGCAGTACTTC.

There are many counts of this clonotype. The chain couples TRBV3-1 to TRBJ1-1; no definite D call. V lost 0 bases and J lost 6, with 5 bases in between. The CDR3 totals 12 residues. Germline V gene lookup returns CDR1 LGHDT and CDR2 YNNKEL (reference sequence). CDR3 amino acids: CASSQDTAEAFF. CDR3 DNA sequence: TGTGCCAGCAGCCAAGACACAGCTGAAGCTTTCTTT.

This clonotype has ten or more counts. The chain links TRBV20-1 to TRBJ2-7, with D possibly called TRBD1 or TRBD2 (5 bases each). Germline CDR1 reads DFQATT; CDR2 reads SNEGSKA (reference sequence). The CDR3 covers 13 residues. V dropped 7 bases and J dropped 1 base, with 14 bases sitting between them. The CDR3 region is CSDHLRGSYEQYF. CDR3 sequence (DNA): TGCAGTGATCACTTGAGGGGATCCTACGAGCAGTACTTC.

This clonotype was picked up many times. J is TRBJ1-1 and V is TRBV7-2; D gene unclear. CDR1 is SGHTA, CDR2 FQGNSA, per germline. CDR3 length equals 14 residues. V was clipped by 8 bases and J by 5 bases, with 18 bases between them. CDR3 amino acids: CASSREEDRTEAFF. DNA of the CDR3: TGTGCCAGCTCCCGGGAAGAGGATAGGACTGAAGCTTTCTTT.

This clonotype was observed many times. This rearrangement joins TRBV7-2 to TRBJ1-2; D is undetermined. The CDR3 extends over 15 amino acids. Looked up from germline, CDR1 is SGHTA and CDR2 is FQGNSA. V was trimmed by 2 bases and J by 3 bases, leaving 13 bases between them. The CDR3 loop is CASSLLQALDYGYTF. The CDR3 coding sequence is TGTGCCAGCAGCTTACTCCAGGCCTTGGACTATGGCTACACCTTC.

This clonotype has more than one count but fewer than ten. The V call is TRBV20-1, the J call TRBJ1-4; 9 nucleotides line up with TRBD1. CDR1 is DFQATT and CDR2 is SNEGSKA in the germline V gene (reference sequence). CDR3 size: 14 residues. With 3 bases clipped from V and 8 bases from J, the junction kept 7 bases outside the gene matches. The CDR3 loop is CSASLQGATEKLFF. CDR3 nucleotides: TGCAGTGCTAGTCTACAGGGGGCCACGGAAAAACTGTTTTTT.

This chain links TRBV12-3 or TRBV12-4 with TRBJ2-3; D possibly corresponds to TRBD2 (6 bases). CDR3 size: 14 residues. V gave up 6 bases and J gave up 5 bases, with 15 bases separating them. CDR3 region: CASSTGTVRDTQYF. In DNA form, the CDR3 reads TGTGCCAGCAGCACCGGGACTGTTCGAGATACGCAGTATTTT.

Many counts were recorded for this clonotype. The CDR3 sequence: CASSFWDSINEQYF. The CDR3 nucleotides read TGTGCCAGCAGCTTCTGGGACAGTATCAACGAGCAGTACTTC. V is TRBV7-2 and J is TRBJ2-7, with 7 bases identical to TRBD1. Germline CDR1 is SGHTA and CDR2 is FQGNSA. Germline trimming cut 3 bases from V and 5 bases from J; bases unmatched to any gene: 7. This CDR3 contains 14 residues.

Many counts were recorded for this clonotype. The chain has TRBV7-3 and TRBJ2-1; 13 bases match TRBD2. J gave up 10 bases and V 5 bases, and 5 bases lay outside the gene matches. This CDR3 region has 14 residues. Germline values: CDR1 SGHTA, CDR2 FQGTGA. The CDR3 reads CASSTSGRAWEQFF. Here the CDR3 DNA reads TGTGCCAGCAGCACTAGCGGGAGGGCCTGGGAGCAGTTCTTC.

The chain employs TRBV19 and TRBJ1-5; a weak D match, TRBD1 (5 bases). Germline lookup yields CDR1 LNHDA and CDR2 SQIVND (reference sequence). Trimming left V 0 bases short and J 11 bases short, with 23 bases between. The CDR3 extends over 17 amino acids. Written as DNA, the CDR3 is TGTGCCAGTAGTATAGATGCCGGGACTGCGCAGGTGAGAGCCCAGCATTTT. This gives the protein CASSIDAGTAQVRAQHF.